The rows below give T cell receptor beta chains drawn from one sample of a study of T-cell reconstitution after alpha-beta-depleted transplantation in children. TCRdb fed the PCR reads into MiXCR, producing one record per CDR3 protein. The sample includes 83,000 or so distinct CDR3 sequences, 8% to 9% of them seen just once. This specimen was PBMCs from the stem cell graft donor, taken from the stem cell graft. These receptors were obtained from a human donor who donated a stem cell graft to a child with congenital amegakaryocytic thrombocytopenia. Both conserved end residues are part of each CDR3. A D gene is named only where the DNA matches it firmly. Size is omitted from some rows. Given values are once, few, many or a class for expanded clones.

v_call,clone_size,j_call,d_call,cdr3_aa,cdr3_nt
TRBV5-1,many,TRBJ2-3,TRBD2,CASSLWTSGGAADTQYF,TGCGCCAGCAGCTTATGGACTAGCGGGGGGGCCGCAGATACGCAGTATTTT
TRBV20-1,many,TRBJ2-7,TRBD2,CSARDMAGEGYEQYF,TGCAGTGCTAGAGATATGGCGGGGGAAGGCTACGAGCAGTACTTC
TRBV2,few,TRBJ2-4,NA,CASRDFRGARDKNIQYF,TGTGCCAGCAGGGACTTTAGGGGGGCGAGGGACAAAAACATTCAGTACTTC
TRBV7-2,many,TRBJ2-1,TRBD2,CASSLASGGAEQFF,TGTGCCAGCAGCTTAGCTAGCGGGGGCGCCGAGCAGTTCTTC
TRBV5-1,NA,TRBJ1-1,NA,CASSLDDPRNTEAFF,TGCGCCAGCAGCTTGGACGATCCACGGAACACTGAAGCTTTCTTT
TRBV28,many,TRBJ1-3,NA,CASSTGQSGNTIYF,TGTGCCAGCAGTACCGGACAGTCTGGAAACACCATATATTTT
TRBV20-1,many,TRBJ2-7,TRBD1,CSASPGTGGHEQYF,TGCAGTGCCTCGCCCGGGACAGGGGGCCACGAGCAGTACTTC
TRBV12-3/TRBV12-4,NA,TRBJ2-5,TRBD1,CASSLDRGETQYF,TGTGCCAGCAGTCTTGACAGGGGAGAGACCCAGTACTTC
TRBV10-3,many,TRBJ1-1,NA,CATHGGLGTEAFF,TGTGCCACCCACGGCGGCCTGGGCACTGAAGCTTTCTTT
TRBV7-8,NA,TRBJ2-5,NA,CASSLDHGSKETQYF,TGTGCCAGCAGCTTAGACCACGGGAGTAAGGAGACCCAGTACTTC
TRBV3-1,many,TRBJ2-3,TRBD1,CASSQRQGGGTDTQYF,TGTGCCAGCAGCCAAAGACAGGGGGGCGGCACAGATACGCAGTATTTT
TRBV4-1,NA,TRBJ2-7,NA,CASSQEAGSYEQYF,TGCGCCAGCAGCCAAGAAGCCGGCTCCTACGAGCAGTACTTC
TRBV20-1,NA,TRBJ1-4,TRBD1,CSARSRDSITREKLFF,TGCAGTGCTAGATCCCGGGACAGCATAACGAGGGAAAAACTGTTTTTT
TRBV7-2,many,TRBJ1-1,TRBD1,CASRGQGGNTEAFF,TGTGCCAGCAGGGGACAGGGCGGGAACACTGAAGCTTTCTTT
TRBV5-1,many,TRBJ2-1,TRBD2,CASSVGLAGVVYNEQFF,TGCGCCAGCAGCGTAGGACTAGCGGGAGTCGTTTACAATGAGCAGTTCTTC
TRBV20-1,NA,TRBJ2-2,NA,CSARESGWNTGELFF,TGCAGTGCTAGAGAGTCGGGGTGGAACACCGGGGAGCTGTTTTTT
TRBV28,many,TRBJ2-1,NA,CASSSPMRNEQFF,TGTGCCAGCAGTTCCCCTATGCGCAATGAGCAGTTCTTC
TRBV10-3,NA,TRBJ1-1,NA,CAISEMMTRNTEAFF,TGTGCCATCAGTGAGATGATGACTAGGAACACTGAAGCTTTCTTT
TRBV7-2,many,TRBJ2-1,NA,CASSPFAGQVEQFF,TGTGCCAGCAGCCCGTTCGCAGGGCAGGTTGAGCAGTTCTTC
TRBV12-3/TRBV12-4,many,TRBJ2-3,NA,CASSPRAATSADTQYF,TGTGCCAGCAGTCCTAGGGCGGCGACTTCTGCAGATACGCAGTATTTT
TRBV12-3/TRBV12-4,many,TRBJ2-7,TRBD2,CASSLGLAGTEQYF,TGTGCCAGCAGTTTGGGACTAGCGGGAACCGAGCAGTACTTC
TRBV7-3,many,TRBJ2-1,TRBD2,CASSGTSGSYNEQFF,TGTGCCAGCAGCGGGACTAGCGGGTCCTACAATGAGCAGTTCTTC
TRBV28,many,TRBJ2-4,NA,CASSFSFPGRAKNIQYF,TGTGCCAGCAGTTTTTCATTTCCGGGCAGGGCCAAAAACATTCAGTACTTC
TRBV7-7,many,TRBJ2-2,NA,CASSLTGATGELFF,TGTGCCAGCAGCTTAACAGGAGCCACCGGGGAGCTGTTTTTT
TRBV11-2,many,TRBJ2-3,TRBD2,CASSSQRGWGTDTQYF,TGTGCCAGCAGCTCACAGCGGGGGTGGGGCACAGATACGCAGTATTTT
TRBV20-1,many,TRBJ1-2,NA,CSARDQRTAFNYGYTF,TGCAGTGCTAGAGATCAACGGACAGCTTTTAACTATGGCTACACCTTC
TRBV7-9,many,TRBJ1-2,NA,CASRPDRGGNYGYTF,TGTGCCAGCAGGCCTGATCGGGGCGGTAACTATGGCTACACCTTC
TRBV6-4,NA,TRBJ2-1,TRBD2,CASRSSGRRNEHFF,TGTGCCAGCAGGAGTAGCGGGAGGAGAAATGAGCATTTCTTC
TRBV29-1,many,TRBJ2-1,TRBD2,CSVQPSSGRAHEQFF,TGCAGCGTTCAACCCAGCAGCGGGAGGGCCCATGAGCAGTTCTTC
TRBV29-1,many,TRBJ1-2,NA,CSVERGSEGYGYTF,TGCAGCGTTGAACGGGGGTCTGAGGGCTATGGCTACACCTTC
TRBV20-1,many,TRBJ2-2,NA,CSARDPLDGTLTGELFF,TGCAGTGCTAGAGACCCCCTAGATGGTACACTCACCGGGGAGCTGTTTTTT
TRBV14,NA,TRBJ2-1,NA,CASKQGNNEQFF,TGTGCCAGTAAACAGGGAAACAATGAGCAGTTCTTC
TRBV6-6,many,TRBJ2-2,NA,CATNLVVGELFF,TGTGCCACCAACCTGGTCGTCGGGGAGCTGTTTTTT
TRBV28,many,TRBJ2-1,NA,CASSPHYNEQFF,TGTGCCAGCAGTCCCCACTACAATGAGCAGTTCTTC
TRBV5-1,many,TRBJ1-6,NA,CASSLAGAKRGSPLHF,TGCGCCAGCAGCTTGGCCGGGGCCAAACGGGGTTCACCCCTCCACTTT
TRBV2,NA,TRBJ2-5,TRBD1,CASSATRGPQEIQYF,TGTGCCAGCAGCGCAACCAGGGGGCCCCAAGAGATCCAGTACTTC
TRBV18,many,TRBJ2-7,NA,CASSPPSRDEQYF,TGTGCCAGCTCACCACCGTCACGGGACGAGCAGTACTTC
TRBV20-1,many,TRBJ1-2,TRBD1,CSARGGRQGAQANYGYTF,TGCAGTGCTAGAGGCGGGAGACAGGGGGCCCAGGCCAACTATGGCTACACCTTC
TRBV10-3,many,TRBJ2-1,NA,CAISESSSSYNEQFF,TGTGCCATCAGTGAGTCAAGCAGCTCCTACAATGAGCAGTTCTTC
TRBV20-1,many,TRBJ1-3,NA,CSARGRNTIYF,TGCAGTGCTAGAGGCCGAAACACCATATATTTT
TRBV20-1,many,TRBJ1-4,NA,CSARDLLGSFEKLFF,TGCAGTGCTAGAGATCTATTAGGGTCGTTCGAAAAACTGTTTTTT